These 5 T cell receptor beta chains originate from one sample sequenced in a study of PD-1 blockade in classical Hodgkin lymphoma. Each and every patient relapsed after autologous stem cell transplantation, and patients got differing brentuximab vedotin exposure. Data came from immunoSEQ multiplex PCR; TCRdb stores just in-frame clones and leaves some out. The sample includes roughly 25,000 clones, 67% seen only once; the top ten take 10% to 15%. The sequencing used peripheral blood mononuclear cells (PBMCs), collected before the second cycle of nivolumab. These receptors came from a human donor with classical Hodgkin lymphoma.

This clone is a singleton in its sample. This chain links TRBV19 with TRBJ2-7; TRBD1 is a possible D gene (6 bases). The germline gives CDR1 LNHDA, CDR2 SQIVND (reference sequence). There are 13 residues in the CDR3. V shed 5 bases and J shed 3 bases, with 11 bases lying between them. The CDR3 DNA is TGTGCCAGTAGTCGGACAGAAGGCTACGAGCAGTACTTC. This codes for CASSRTEGYEQYF.

J is TRBJ1-1 and V is TRBV10-1; D ambiguous. V lost 3 bases, J lost 0 bases, and 5 bases lay in between. This CDR3 is 13 amino acids long. The germline gives CDR1 WNHNN, CDR2 SYGVQD (reference sequence). In DNA form, the CDR3 reads TGCGCCAGCAGTGACAGGCTGAACACTGAAGCTTTCTTT. It codes for CASSDRLNTEAFF.

Regarding this clone: Different DNA sequences within this sample yield the same CDR3. The J gene is TRBJ2-7, the V gene TRBV28, with a weak D call TRBD1 (5 bases). This CDR3 spans 11 amino acids. Germline lookup yields CDR1 MDHEN and CDR2 SYDVKM. V lost 6 bases and J 3 bases, leaving 6 bases between the germline ends. The CDR3 coding sequence is TGTGCCAGCAGCGACAGCTACGAGCAGTACTTC. It codes for CASSDSYEQYF. Supplemented by reference TRBV28 and TRBJ2-7, the full variable domain reads DVKVTQSSRYLVKRTGEKVFLECVQDMDHENMFWYRQDPGLGLRLIYFSYDVKMKEKGDIPEGYSVSREKKERFSLILESASTNQTSMYLCASSDSYEQYFGPGTRLTVT.

This clone was seen only once. The rearrangement uses TRBV6-5 and TRBJ1-2; 9 bases agree with TRBD1. Germline trimming cut 4 bases from V and 4 bases from J; bases unmatched to any gene: 4. Looked up from germline, CDR1 is MNHEY and CDR2 is SVGAGI. This CDR3 spans 14 amino acids. The CDR3 DNA reads TGTGCCAGCAGTTTGGGACAGGGAACCTATGGCTACACCTTC. Protein: CASSLGQGTYGYTF.

The chain links TRBV11-2 to TRBJ2-7, with 12 bases lining up with TRBD1. This CDR3 is built from 16 residues. The V segment lost 5 bases and the J segment 2 bases; nucleotides outside the gene matches: 7. The germline V gene encodes CDR1 SGHAT and CDR2 FQNNGV. The CDR3 region is CASSRSGQGATYEQYF. The CDR3 nucleotides are TGTGCCAGCAGCCGCTCGGGACAGGGGGCGACCTACGAGCAGTACTTC.